The 17 T cell receptor beta chains listed next were all sequenced from one sample in a study of T cell responses to AZD1222 COVID-19 vaccine. The repertoire was sequenced with immunoSEQ multiplex PCR; TCRdb's copy has only in-frame clones and lacks some. The sample holds 100,000 to 120,000 clones, 94% seen once. Sequencing used peripheral blood, obtained 28 days after the second AZD1222 dose. These receptors all stem from an adult who received the AZD1222 COVID-19 vaccine.

Comments on this clone: This sample includes further DNA sequences coding for the same CDR3. V and J are TRBV6-5 and TRBJ1-1; tentative D call: TRBD1 (5 bases). CDR3 length: 13 amino acids. V lost 5 bases and J 2 bases, leaving 9 bases between the germline ends. Per the germline V gene, CDR1 is MNHEY and CDR2 is SVGAGI. CDR3 sequence reads: CASSRQKNTEAFF. CDR3 coding DNA: TGTGCCAGCAGTAGACAGAAAAACACTGAAGCTTTCTTT.

The rearrangement joins TRBV25-1 to TRBJ2-1; TRBD2 matches 9 bases. Per germline, CDR1 MGHDK and CDR2 SYGVNS. V was clipped by 6 bases and J by 0 bases; unmatched bases: 12. CDR3 length: 18 residues. CDR3 in DNA: TGTGCCAGCAGGCCTATTAGACTAGCGGATAGCTCCTACAATGAGCAGTTCTTC. Its protein is CASRPIRLADSSYNEQFF.

The V call is TRBV27, the J call TRBJ2-7, with D possibly being TRBD2 (6 bases). Trimming stripped 1 base from V and 1 base from J, with 14 bases between. CDR1 and CDR2 (germline): MNHEY, SMNVEV (reference sequence). The CDR3 consists of 16 residues. In DNA, the CDR3 is TGTGCCAGCAGTTTATTTAGGCGGGACTTTTCCTACGAGCAGTACTTC. Its translation: CASSLFRRDFSYEQYF.

The chain joins TRBV3-1 (or the pseudogene TRBV3-2) to TRBJ1-2; 7 nucleotides line up with TRBD1. CDR3 size: 17 residues. Germline trimming cut 1 base from V and 0 bases from J; bases unmatched to any gene: 8. CDR1 and CDR2 (germline): LGHDT, YNNKEL (reference sequence). This CDR3 is CASSQGPGTASNYGYTF. The CDR3 DNA reads TGTGCCAGCAGCCAAGGGCCCGGGACAGCTTCTAACTATGGCTACACCTTC.

This chain links TRBV11-2 with TRBJ2-1; 14 bases are a match to TRBD2. J gave up 6 bases and V 4 bases, and 8 bases lay outside the gene matches. This CDR3 is built from 17 residues. CDR1 and CDR2 (germline): SGHAT, FQNNGV. Here the CDR3 reads CASSSTSGRASRNEQFF. DNA of the CDR3: TGTGCCAGCAGCTCGACTAGCGGGAGGGCCTCTCGCAATGAGCAGTTCTTC.

The rearrangement uses TRBV19 and TRBJ1-3; a weak D match, TRBD1 (6 bases). V gave up 9 bases and J gave up 4 bases, with 13 bases separating them. The CDR3 has 13 residues. The V gene's germline CDR1 is LNHDA and CDR2 SQIVND (reference sequence). CDR3 in amino acids: CASLRQAGNTIYF. DNA for the CDR3: TGTGCCAGCTTAAGACAGGCCGGAAACACCATATATTTT.

The V call is TRBV2, the J call TRBJ1-1, with D tentatively TRBD1 (6 bases). The germline CDR1 and CDR2 sequences are SNHLY and FYNNEI. V gave up 2 bases and J gave up 1 base, with 23 bases separating them. This CDR3 region has 19 residues. CDR3: CASSEHRRLDKGGNTEAFF. The DNA for the CDR3 is TGTGCCAGCAGTGAACATCGCCGACTGGATAAGGGGGGGAACACTGAAGCTTTCTTT.

The chain has TRBV10-1 and TRBJ1-2; 11 bases agree with TRBD1. This CDR3 is built from 15 residues. The ends lost 4 bases at V and 3 bases at J; junction bases unmatched: 4. Per the germline V gene, CDR1 is WNHNN and CDR2 is SYGVQD (reference sequence). CDR3 loop: CASSGWTGGHYGYTF. The CDR3 DNA sequence: TGCGCCAGCAGTGGATGGACAGGGGGCCACTATGGCTACACCTTC.

This clone was seen a handful of times. This chain connects TRBV7-9 to TRBJ1-5; D possibly corresponds to TRBD1 (6 bases). CDR3 length equals 15 residues. Germline-derived CDR1 and CDR2 are SEHNR and FQNEAQ (reference sequence). Trimming took 3 bases from V and 4 from J, leaving 13 bases between them. CDR3 sequence: CASSLGQGNNQPQHF. The CDR3 DNA is TGTGCCAGCAGCTTGGGGCAGGGGAATAATCAGCCCCAGCATTTT.

This clone has only one observation. The gene calls are TRBV19 and TRBJ2-5, with D possibly TRBD2 on 6 matching bases. Trimming pared 4 bases from V and 3 bases from J, leaving 12 bases between. The CDR3 has 14 amino acids. CDR1 is LNHDA, CDR2 SQIVND, per germline (reference sequence). CDR3 loop: CASSTLAFEETQYF. DNA of the CDR3: TGTGCCAGTAGTACTCTAGCGTTTGAAGAGACCCAGTACTTC.

This clone was observed a single time. The chain couples TRBV5-1 to TRBJ2-3; TRBD2 matches at 9 bases. The CDR3 spans 18 residues. Germline-derived CDR1 and CDR2 are SGHRS and YFSETQ. The junction had 15 bases not matched to a gene; V was cut back by 3 bases and J by 4 bases. The CDR3 DNA reads TGCGCCAGCAGCTCCGGAGGGGTTGGCGGGGGGGTCGCAGATACGCAGTATTTT. It encodes CASSSGGVGGGVADTQYF.

The chain recombines TRBV3-1 (or the pseudogene TRBV3-2) with TRBJ2-2; no firm D call. CDR3 length: 13 amino acids. CDR1 is LGHDT, CDR2 YNNKEL, per germline (reference sequence). V lost 1 base and J 8 bases, leaving 8 bases between the germline ends. The DNA of the CDR3 is TGTGCCAGCAGCCAAGCTGCTCGGGGGGAGCTGTTTTTT. Amino acids: CASSQAARGELFF.

The rearrangement links TRBV7-9 to TRBJ1-1, with D possibly matching TRBD1 (6 bases). V gave up 1 base and J gave up 1 base, with 10 bases separating them. Germline V gene lookup returns CDR1 SEHNR and CDR2 FQNEAQ (reference sequence). The CDR3 covers 15 residues. The CDR3: CASSLDRDGNTEAFF. For the CDR3, the DNA is TGTGCCAGCAGCTTAGACAGGGACGGGAACACTGAAGCTTTCTTT.

This chain links TRBV7-7 with TRBJ2-2, with a possible D match to TRBD1 (6 bases). Germline V lookup: CDR1 SSHAT, CDR2 FNYEAQ (reference sequence). Trimming took off 4 bases at V and 1 base at J, with 10 bases between the two ends. The CDR3 has 15 amino acids. In DNA, the CDR3 is TGTGCCAGCAGCTCTACAGGGATGAACACCGGGGAGCTGTTTTTT. It specifies CASSSTGMNTGELFF.

The V gene is TRBV19, the J gene TRBJ2-1, with TRBD1 identical over 7 bases. CDR3 size: 15 residues. J was trimmed by 0 bases and V by 7 bases; bases with no gene match: 6. Germline V lookup: CDR1 LNHDA, CDR2 SQIVND (reference sequence). CDR3 region: CASMTGSPSYNEQFF. The CDR3 region has the DNA TGTGCCAGTATGACAGGGTCTCCCTCCTACAATGAGCAGTTCTTC.

The V and J genes are TRBV30 and TRBJ1-1; D is ambiguous. The V end lost 1 base, the J end lost 10 bases, and 13 bases lay between the germline ends. Germline V gene data show CDR1 as GTSNPN and CDR2 as SVGIG (reference sequence). The CDR3 length is 12 residues. DNA of the CDR3: TGTGCCTGGAGTGCTCACTGGATGGGAGCTTTCTTT. It encodes CAWSAHWMGAFF.

This chain links TRBV11-2 with TRBJ2-5; the D is unclear. The length of the CDR3 is 17 residues. V lost 7 bases, J lost 9 bases, and 30 bases lay in between. From germline, CDR1 is SGHAT and CDR2 FQNNGV. The CDR3 DNA is TGTGCCAGCACCCTGCATGGGCCTTTGACCCCCTTCCTCCCCCAGTACTTC. Its protein is CASTLHGPLTPFLPQYF.